This T cell receptor (beta chain) was captured by sequencing in a study of control samples from healthy donors and cancer patients. The repertoire was sequenced with immunoSEQ multiplex PCR; TCRdb's copy has only in-frame clones and lacks some. The sample contains under 200,000 clones, 70% to 90% of which appear only once. There are 15 residues in the CDR3. Germline V lookup: CDR1 MDHEN, CDR2 SYDVKM. Trimming took 10 bases from V and 5 from J; bases not matched to a gene: 12. The TCR sequence derives from a woman in her twenties or thirties in good health. V and J are TRBV28 and TRBJ1-5, with 9 bases fitting TRBD1. Sequenced material: blood. DNA for the CDR3: TGTGCCATCAATAAACCCGGGACAGGGCATCAGCCCCAGCATTTT. Its protein is CAINKPGTGHQPQHF.